The rows below give T cell receptor beta chains drawn from one sample of a study of breast tumors, draining lymph nodes, adjacent tissues. TCRdb fed the multiplex PCR reads into MiXCR, producing one record per CDR3 protein. The sample shows some 100,000 distinct CDR3 sequences, 20% to 25% of them seen only once. Sequenced sample: axillary lymph node tissue. The receptors here all came from a female donor with breast cancer. Some clones in this sample may be carry-over from other donors' samples. The conserved cysteine and the conserved F or W are not part of the CDR3 here. D genes are given only for firm matches. Expanded clones get a size class; other rows say once, few or many, or leave the size out.

>TRBD2|TRBV4-2|TRBJ2-5|many
ASSRSGEETQY
>-|TRBV7-9|TRBJ2-7|many
ASSLQGAEQY
>-|TRBV2|TRBJ2-1|many
ASRGDGSGEQF
>-|TRBV6-2/TRBV6-3|TRBJ1-6|many
ASSYKQNNSPLH
>-|TRBV28|TRBJ2-4|-
ASSPWTDRNIQY
>-|TRBV5-1|TRBJ1-2|many
ASSLAGGRAYGYT
>-|TRBV5-1|TRBJ2-1|many
ASSLVQGGYNEQF
>TRBD1|TRBV11-2|TRBJ1-4|-
ASSVTGTGFEKLF
>TRBD2|TRBV6-1|TRBJ2-3|many
AAAPRRLAGVSDTQY
>-|TRBV19|TRBJ2-5|many
ASSIGGEGQRGETQY
>-|TRBV9|TRBJ2-7|many
ASSTDTAYEQY
>TRBD2|TRBV3-1|TRBJ2-3|-
ASSQGTSGYTDTQY
>-|TRBV29-1|TRBJ2-3|many
SVDRPGPEDTQY
>-|TRBV4-2|TRBJ2-7|-
ASSQLGNSNYEQY
>-|TRBV5-4|TRBJ1-5|many
ASSSRDTYQPQH
>-|TRBV5-6|TRBJ1-6|many
ASSRTRKNSPLH
>-|TRBV27|TRBJ1-6|-
ASSRGYNSPLH
>-|TRBV6-4|TRBJ2-3|many
ASTPRRGADTQY
>TRBD1|TRBV29-1|TRBJ1-2|-
SVEEPGQGTGGYT
>TRBD2|TRBV2|TRBJ2-3|many
ASIGATSGGAVTDTQY
>-|TRBV2|TRBJ1-6|many
AMGLPGNSPLH
>-|TRBV3-1|TRBJ2-7|few
ASSQEAPSHEQY
>-|TRBV10-1|TRBJ1-1|-
ASSDGGTEAF
>TRBD1|TRBV10-3|TRBJ1-5|many
AISKQGDSNQPQH
>TRBD2|TRBV7-8|TRBJ2-1|many
ASSFRTSGRGGEQF
>TRBD1|TRBV3-1|TRBJ1-5|-
ASSPGQGAYSQPQH
>-|TRBV20-1|TRBJ2-5|-
SAEGSLASQETQY
>TRBD1|TRBV4-1|TRBJ2-7|many
ASSQEPQGEEQY
>-|TRBV11-2|TRBJ1-6|many
ASSLRQLNNSPLH
>-|TRBV24-1|TRBJ1-1|-
ATSEGPRGTEAF
>-|TRBV27|TRBJ1-2|many
ASGRTEGTGYGYT
>TRBD2|TRBV11-2|TRBJ2-1|many
ASSPHRLANYNEQF
>-|TRBV19|TRBJ1-2|many
ASSIPGGGGYGYT
>TRBD2|TRBV30|TRBJ2-2|-
ARGGKGGGAGELF
>-|TRBV5-1|TRBJ2-7|many
ASSLGSGTSYEQY